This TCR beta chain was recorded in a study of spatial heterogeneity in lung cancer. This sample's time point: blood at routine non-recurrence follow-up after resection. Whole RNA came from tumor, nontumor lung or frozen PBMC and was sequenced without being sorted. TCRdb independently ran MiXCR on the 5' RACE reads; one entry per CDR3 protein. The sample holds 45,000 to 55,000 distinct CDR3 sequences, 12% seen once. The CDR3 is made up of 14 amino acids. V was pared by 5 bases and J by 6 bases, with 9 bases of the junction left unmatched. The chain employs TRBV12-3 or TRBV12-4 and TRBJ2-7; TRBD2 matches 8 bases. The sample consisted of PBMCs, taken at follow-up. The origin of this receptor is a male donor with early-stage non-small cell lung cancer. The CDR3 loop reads CASSLLAGPCEQYF. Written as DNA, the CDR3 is TGTGCCAGCAGTCTCCTAGCGGGTCCCTGCGAGCAGTACTTC.